A single sample gave rise to the 22 T cell receptor beta chains below, sequenced in a study of control samples from healthy donors and cancer patients. Profiling relied on immunoSEQ multiplex PCR, and the TCRdb table lists in-frame clones only, not all of them. The table has about 90,000 clones, less than 95% seen once; the top ten hold less than 4.5%. Sample: blood. The receptors shown here come from a woman aged 18-29 years in good health.

This chain's CDR3 is CASSWATGGAGKNIQYF. The CDR3 nucleotides are TGTGCCAGCAGTTGGGCGACAGGGGGCGCCGGCAAAAACATTCAGTACTTC. The chain recombines TRBV28 with TRBJ2-4, with 10 bases that match TRBD1. Per the germline V gene, CDR1 is MDHEN and CDR2 is SYDVKM. This CDR3 region has 17 residues. Unmatched junction bases numbered 9, after V lost 4 bases and J lost 3 bases.

The V call is TRBV7-7, the J call TRBJ2-5; no definite D call. The germline gives CDR1 SSHAT, CDR2 FNYEAQ (reference sequence). This CDR3 has 13 amino acids. Deletions cut 5 bases from V and 1 base from J, with 8 bases between. The CDR3 protein is CASSPLPQETQYF. CDR3 DNA sequence: TGTGCCAGCAGCCCCCTCCCCCAAGAGACCCAGTACTTC.

J is TRBJ1-1 and V is TRBV6-5, with unresolved D. The CDR3 has 14 amino acids. V was trimmed by 4 bases and J by 4 bases, leaving 13 bases between them. Germline loops: CDR1 MNHEY, CDR2 SVGAGI. This chain's CDR3 is CASSSMMRSTEAFF. The DNA of the CDR3 is TGTGCCAGCAGTTCGATGATGAGGTCCACTGAAGCTTTCTTT.

V usage is TRBV19 and J usage is TRBJ2-7, with D maybe TRBD1 (6 bases). The V gene's germline CDR1 is LNHDA and CDR2 SQIVND (reference sequence). V was pared by 1 base and J by 3 bases, with 10 bases between. This CDR3 spans 14 amino acids. The CDR3 DNA reads TGTGCCAGTAGTATAGGACAGGTCGACTACGAGCAGTACTTC. Translated: CASSIGQVDYEQYF.

The chain employs TRBV9 and TRBJ2-7; 9 bases align to TRBD1. In germline, CDR1 is SGDLS, CDR2 YYNGEE. The CDR3 runs 18 residues. Trimming at V came to 4 bases and at J to 2 bases, leaving 16 bases not matched to a gene. The CDR3 reads CASSPRLTTGTGPYEQYF. CDR3 coding DNA: TGTGCCAGCAGCCCTCGGTTAACTACCGGGACAGGGCCCTACGAGCAGTACTTC.

The chain carries TRBV7-8 and TRBJ1-6; D is perhaps TRBD1 (5 bases). Trimming left V 5 bases short and J 9 bases short, with 14 bases between. Germline CDR1 reads SGHVS; CDR2 reads FQNEAQ. The length of the CDR3 is 14 residues. Here the CDR3 reads CASSRMRDPSPLHF. The CDR3 nucleotides are TGTGCCAGCAGCAGAATGAGGGACCCTTCACCCCTCCACTTT.

The gene calls are TRBV12-3 or TRBV12-4 and TRBJ1-2, with D unclear. The CDR3 has 13 residues. Trimming removed 3 bases from V and 10 bases from J, with 15 bases in between. In nucleotides, the CDR3 is TGTGCCAGCAGTTTGACGGAGGTCGCTTACTACACCTTC. Translated: CASSLTEVAYYTF.

DNA of the CDR3: TGTGCCAGCAGCTTGGATGGGATTAATGAAAAACTGTTTTTT. This translates into CASSLDGINEKLFF. The chain has TRBV5-8 and TRBJ1-4; D is undetermined. V lost 0 bases to trimming and J lost 4 bases, with 7 bases between them. The CDR3 is 14 amino acids. Germline CDR1 is SGHTS and CDR2 is YDEGEE.

This CDR3 reads CASSQFKDEETQYF. CDR3 nucleotide sequence: TGCGCCAGCAGCCAATTTAAGGACGAAGAGACCCAGTACTTC. The rearrangement uses TRBV4-1 and TRBJ2-5; D not certain. The germline gives CDR1 MGHRA, CDR2 YSYEKL. V lost 2 bases and J 3 bases, leaving 10 bases between the germline ends. The CDR3 sequence is 14 residues long.

DNA of the CDR3: TGCGCCAGCAGCTGGACTGGACAGGGAGGCACTGAAGCTTTCTTT. Protein: CASSWTGQGGTEAFF. The rearrangement links TRBV5-1 to TRBJ1-1, with 8 nucleotides matching TRBD1. Germline V gene sequence: CDR1 SGHRS, CDR2 YFSETQ. This CDR3 has 15 amino acids. V trimming: 3 bases; J trimming: 4 bases; junction bases outside the gene matches: 8.

This rearrangement joins TRBV20-1 to TRBJ1-1; no definite D call. The V gene's germline CDR1 is DFQATT and CDR2 SNEGSKA (reference sequence). V lost 3 bases and J 4 bases, leaving 12 bases between the germline ends. The CDR3 sequence is 13 residues long. The CDR3 region is CSASPGRLTEAFF. The CDR3 coding sequence is TGCAGTGCTAGTCCAGGACGGCTCACTGAAGCTTTCTTT.

The V and J genes are TRBV29-1 and TRBJ2-2; no reliable D call. The CDR3 spans 13 residues. V was shortened by 3 bases and J by 4 bases, with 9 bases between the two germline ends. CDR1 SQVTM and CDR2 ANQGSEA come from the germline V gene. The chain's CDR3 is CSVDKGSTGELFF. The CDR3 DNA sequence: TGCAGCGTTGATAAGGGTTCCACCGGGGAGCTGTTTTTT.

The chain recombines TRBV5-1 with TRBJ2-7; maybe TRBD2 (5 bases). V was trimmed by 0 bases and J by 7 bases, leaving 8 bases between them. Germline CDR1 SGHRS, CDR2 YFSETQ. The CDR3 has 12 residues. CDR3 DNA sequence: TGCGCCAGCAGCTTGGGGCCGGGGGAGCAGTACTTC. It translates to CASSLGPGEQYF.

The rearrangement joins TRBV29-1 to TRBJ1-2; 12 bases are a match to TRBD1. The CDR3 has 14 amino acids. CDR1 is SQVTM and CDR2 is ANQGSEA in the germline V gene. The V gene end was trimmed by 8 bases and the J gene end by 14 bases; junction bases not matched to a gene: 18. CDR3 nucleotides: TGCAGCTCCGAAACTCCCGGGACAGGGGGCGAGAGAACCTTC. As protein: CSSETPGTGGERTF.

The rearrangement uses TRBV3-1 (or the pseudogene TRBV3-2) and TRBJ2-3, with 12 bases lining up with TRBD2. V dropped 2 bases and J dropped 0; count of bases not matched to a gene: 12. The length of the CDR3 is 20 residues. CDR1 LGHDT and CDR2 YNNKEL come from the germline V gene (reference sequence). CDR3 in DNA: TGTGCCAGCAGCCAACCCCCTGGACTAGCGGGGAGAAATAGCACAGATACGCAGTATTTT. It yields the protein CASSQPPGLAGRNSTDTQYF.

The chain is built from TRBV7-9 and TRBJ2-7, with D possibly being TRBD1 or TRBD2 (5 bases each). V dropped 4 bases and J dropped 6 bases, with 13 bases sitting between them. This CDR3 comprises 13 residues. Germline V CDR1 and CDR2: SEHNR, FQNEAQ (reference sequence). The CDR3 sequence is CASSYEAGGEQYF. Written as DNA, the CDR3 is TGTGCCAGCAGCTATGAGGCTGGGGGCGAGCAGTACTTC.

This clone was seen at least ten times. This chain joins TRBV7-9 and TRBJ1-6; D remains unclear. V lost 0 bases, J lost 10 bases, and 10 bases lay in between. This CDR3 has 14 amino acids. Per germline, CDR1 SEHNR and CDR2 FQNEAQ (reference sequence). CDR3 sequence: CASSLALPGSPLHF. The CDR3 region has the DNA TGTGCCAGCAGCTTAGCACTTCCGGGCTCACCCCTCCACTTT.

The chain combines TRBV5-1 with TRBJ2-5, with TRBD2 matching over 8 bases. Per the germline V gene, CDR1 is SGHRS and CDR2 is YFSETQ. This CDR3 has 15 amino acids. J gave up 5 bases and V 2 bases, and 8 bases lay outside the gene matches. The CDR3 sequence is CASSFNGGAGETQYF. The CDR3 nucleotides are TGCGCCAGCAGCTTTAACGGGGGGGCCGGGGAGACCCAGTACTTC.

J is TRBJ2-7 and V is TRBV19; 7 bases line up with TRBD2. Germline trimming cut 3 bases from V and 2 bases from J; bases unmatched to any gene: 7. Germline CDR1 is LNHDA and CDR2 is SQIVND (reference sequence). The CDR3 is 15 amino acids. The CDR3, as DNA: TGTGCCAGTAGTATCGCATCAGCGGGAACCTACGAGCAGTACTTC. Protein sequence: CASSIASAGTYEQYF.

The rearrangement uses TRBV19 and TRBJ2-7; tentative D call: TRBD1 (6 bases). CDR1 is LNHDA, CDR2 SQIVND, per germline (reference sequence). The CDR3 contains 15 residues. The ends were cut back, 4 bases at V and 1 base at J, with 14 bases in the middle. The CDR3 loop reads CASSNTRGRSYEQYF. CDR3 DNA: TGTGCCAGTAGTAACACCAGGGGTCGGTCCTACGAGCAGTACTTC. The entire variable domain, with the rest obtained from reference TRBV19 and TRBJ2-7, is as follows: DGGITQSPKYLFRKEGQNVTLSCEQNLNHDAMYWYRQDPGQGLRLIYYSQIVNDFQKGDIAEGYSVSREKKESFPLTVTSAQKNPTAFYLCASSNTRGRSYEQYFGPGTRLTVT.

V gene TRBV6-6 combines with J gene TRBJ2-3, with 8 bases matching TRBD2. Germline CDR1 reads MNHNY; CDR2 reads SVGAGI (reference sequence). The CDR3 contains 16 residues. V lost 5 bases to trimming and J lost 1 base; unmatched junction nucleotides: 8. CDR3 sequence: CASSPKGRGGTDTQYF. The CDR3 nucleotides are TGTGCCAGCAGTCCTAAGGGGCGGGGGGGCACAGATACGCAGTATTTT.

This clone occurred once. The V and J genes are TRBV7-9 and TRBJ2-3; either TRBD1 or TRBD2 may supply D (6 bases each). Trimming stripped 2 bases from V and 5 bases from J, with 11 bases between. Germline-derived CDR1 and CDR2 are SEHNR and FQNEAQ (reference sequence). The CDR3 contains 14 residues. For the CDR3, the DNA is TGTGCCAGCAGCTTATCGGGGGCGGGAGATACGCAGTATTTT. Its translation: CASSLSGAGDTQYF.